The 31 T cell receptor beta chains presented below share a single source sample, sequenced in a study of T cells in Graves' hyperthyroidism and ophthalmopathy. There were TCR beta CDR3 regions amplified from RNA transcripts. RT-PCR in the first round (using the HTBI primer set) targeted the TCR CDR3. TCRdb reprocessed the multiplex PCR reads with MiXCR, giving one entry per CDR3 protein. The data contain 550,000 to 600,000 distinct CDR3 sequences, approximately 15% of them singletons. Source material: blood. These TCRs come from a woman aged 18 to 35 with Graves' hyperthyroidism.

This clonotype came up a few times. The V gene is TRBV20-1, the J gene TRBJ1-1; weak D call: TRBD1 (6 bases). The CDR3 is made up of 15 amino acids. V was trimmed by 5 bases and J by 5 bases, leaving 21 bases between them. CDR1 DFQATT and CDR2 SNEGSKA come from the germline V gene (reference sequence). The CDR3 spells CSAYSLTGSLTEAFF. The CDR3 DNA sequence: TGCAGTGCTTACTCCCTAACAGGGTCCCTAACTGAAGCTTTCTTT.

The genes are TRBV18 and TRBJ2-1; tentative D call: TRBD1 (6 bases). V was trimmed by 3 bases and J by 8 bases, leaving 17 bases between them. Germline assignment: CDR1 KGHSH and CDR2 LQKENI. This CDR3 is built from 15 residues. The CDR3 nucleotides are TGTGCCAGCTCACCCCTGGACAGCCAGGGTGATGAGCAGTTCTTC. Translating it yields CASSPLDSQGDEQFF.

This sequence joins TRBV7-6 and TRBJ1-5; no clear D. Trimming pared 1 base from V and 7 bases from J, leaving 11 bases between. Germline V gene sequence: CDR1 SGHVS, CDR2 FNYEAQ. There are 14 residues in the CDR3. The CDR3 DNA is TGTGCCAGCAGCTTAGGCCTGGGGAAGCAGCCCCAGCATTTT. It translates to CASSLGLGKQPQHF.

This clonotype was observed at least ten times. The V gene is TRBV2, the J gene TRBJ1-2; 7 bases line up with TRBD1. The CDR3 is 14 amino acids. Germline CDR1 and CDR2: SNHLY and FYNNEI. V shed 2 bases and J 3 bases; nucleotides not matched to a gene: 3. CDR3 loop: CASSETGVYYGYTF. The CDR3 region has the DNA TGTGCCAGCAGTGAAACAGGGGTGTACTATGGCTACACCTTC.

The sample holds many counts of this clonotype. This rearrangement joins TRBV2 to TRBJ2-7; D call uncertain. Germline V gives CDR1 SNHLY, CDR2 FYNNEI. This CDR3 region has 9 residues. Trimming took 7 bases from V and 7 from J, leaving 5 bases between them. This chain's CDR3 is CASTDEQYF. In nucleotides, the CDR3 is TGTGCCAGCACGGATGAGCAGTACTTC.

The V gene is TRBV24-1, the J gene TRBJ2-2; no reliable D call. This CDR3 spans 12 amino acids. The V gene lost 5 bases and the J gene lost 6 bases, with 6 bases spanning the gap. CDR1 is KGHDR and CDR2 is SFDVKD in the germline V gene. CDR3 loop: CATSVTPGELFF. DNA of the CDR3: TGTGCCACCAGTGTCACCCCCGGGGAGCTGTTTTTT.

The chain couples TRBV5-5 to TRBJ1-5; TRBD1 matches at 8 bases. With 0 bases clipped from V and 2 bases from J, the junction kept 4 bases outside the gene matches. This CDR3 has 16 amino acids. Germline V gene lookup returns CDR1 SGHKS and CDR2 YYEKEE (reference sequence). The CDR3 region has the DNA TGTGCCAGCAGCTTGGCCGCAGGGGGCGGCAATCAGCCCCAGCATTTT. Translated, it gives CASSLAAGGGNQPQHF.

This clonotype has a count of ten or more. In nucleotides, the CDR3 is TGTGCCAGCAGCGCGGGAGGTCAGGGTAGAGAAAAACTGTTTTTT. This translates into CASSAGGQGREKLFF. V is TRBV12-3 or TRBV12-4 and J is TRBJ1-4; possible D gene TRBD1, 5 bases. This CDR3 has 15 residues. Trimming removed 6 bases from V and 8 bases from J, with 19 bases in between.

Ten or more counts support this clonotype. J is TRBJ2-3 and V is TRBV20-1, with no clear D. Germline V lookup: CDR1 DFQATT, CDR2 SNEGSKA (reference sequence). CDR3 length equals 12 residues. V lost 8 bases and J 1 base, leaving 10 bases between the germline ends. DNA of the CDR3: TGCAGTTGGCTCGAAGGCACAGATACGCAGTATTTT. The encoded protein is CSWLEGTDTQYF.

This clonotype was counted at least ten times. The chain has TRBV30 and TRBJ2-1; unclear D gene. The V end lost 2 bases, the J end lost 0 bases, and 8 bases lay between the germline ends. Germline V CDR1 and CDR2: GTSNPN, SVGIG (reference sequence). The CDR3 loop spans 14 amino acids. CDR3 sequence: CAWSLGTSYNEQFF. In nucleotides, the CDR3 is TGTGCCTGGAGTTTAGGTACCTCCTACAATGAGCAGTTCTTC.

The chain combines TRBV19 with TRBJ1-5, with D perhaps matching TRBD1 (5 bases). V lost 5 bases to trimming and J lost 0 bases, with 11 bases between them. CDR1 and CDR2 from the germline V gene are LNHDA and SQIVND (reference sequence). The CDR3 runs to 15 residues. The CDR3 spells CASSRNRYSNQPQHF. CDR3 bases: TGTGCCAGTAGTCGAAACAGGTATAGCAATCAGCCCCAGCATTTT. The variable domain in full, completed from reference TRBV19 and TRBJ1-5, reads DGGITQSPKYLFRKEGQNVTLSCEQNLNHDAMYWYRQDPGQGLRLIYYSQIVNDFQKGDIAEGYSVSREKKESFPLTVTSAQKNPTAFYLCASSRNRYSNQPQHFGDGTRLSIL.

The gene calls are TRBV5-8 and TRBJ1-1; D possibly corresponds to TRBD1 (6 bases). CDR3 length: 14 amino acids. V gave up 3 bases and J gave up 11 bases, with 20 bases separating them. Germline-derived CDR1 and CDR2 are SGHTS and YDEGEE. This CDR3 is CASSWGVGAQGAFF. CDR3 bases: TGTGCCAGCAGCTGGGGGGTCGGGGCTCAGGGGGCTTTCTTT.

This rearrangement joins TRBV29-1 to TRBJ2-4, with D uncertain. V lost 6 bases and J lost 7, with 13 bases in between. This CDR3 is 12 amino acids long. The germline gives CDR1 SQVTM, CDR2 ANQGSEA. CDR3 in amino acids: CSVAPIGNIQYF. The CDR3 DNA reads as TGCAGCGTCGCACCCATAGGGAACATTCAGTACTTC.

At least ten counts were recorded for this clonotype. The J gene is TRBJ2-3, the V gene TRBV29-1, with a weak D call TRBD1 (5 bases). Germline V gives CDR1 SQVTM, CDR2 ANQGSEA. V lost 7 bases to trimming and J lost 2 bases, with 13 bases between them. CDR3 length: 13 amino acids. CDR3 nucleotides: TGCAGCGATAGGGGCACCAACACAGATACGCAGTATTTT. It encodes CSDRGTNTDTQYF.

Remarks on this clonotype: With a much larger clone just one base away, this may be a read error. V usage is TRBV7-9 and J usage is TRBJ2-1; D could derive from TRBD1 or TRBD2 (7 bases each). The CDR3 contains 17 residues. Germline V gives CDR1 SEHNR, CDR2 FQNEAQ (reference sequence). As DNA, the CDR3 is TGTGGCAGCAGCTTAGGGGGCCCCGGACTAGGCAACAATGAGCAGTTCTTC. Protein sequence: CGSSLGGPGLGNNEQFF.

This clonotype was counted a few times. The V and J genes are TRBV4-1 and TRBJ2-1; the match to TRBD1 covers 9 bases. V shed 3 bases, J shed 4 bases, and the junction held 7 bases outside the gene matches. Per the germline V gene, CDR1 is MGHRA and CDR2 is YSYEKL. The CDR3 has 16 residues. The CDR3 DNA is TGCGCCAGCAGCCAGGTTGCCGGACAGGGGTACAATGAGCAGTTCTTC. This translates into CASSQVAGQGYNEQFF.

Ten or more counts support this clonotype. V and J are TRBV6-1 and TRBJ1-2, with D maybe TRBD1 (5 bases). The CDR3 sequence is 14 residues long. Germline assignment: CDR1 MNHNS and CDR2 SASEGT. V lost 6 bases and J lost 4, with 15 bases in between. The CDR3 loop is CASRLHGTGYGYTF. CDR3 in DNA: TGTGCCAGCAGGCTTCACGGGACGGGCTATGGCTACACCTTC.

In its sample, this clonotype was seen a few times. The chain has TRBV2 and TRBJ2-1; possible D gene TRBD2, 7 bases. V was cut by 4 bases and J by 9 bases, with 16 bases left in between. Germline V gives CDR1 SNHLY, CDR2 FYNNEI. CDR3 length: 14 amino acids. CDR3 in amino acids: CASSAVGGQGEQFF. CDR3 in DNA: TGTGCCAGCAGTGCAGTGGGGGGGCAGGGTGAGCAGTTCTTC.

This clonotype was counted ten times or more. J is TRBJ1-5 and V is TRBV20-1; 8 nucleotides match TRBD1. The CDR3 consists of 15 residues. Germline V gene data show CDR1 as DFQATT and CDR2 as SNEGSKA (reference sequence). Trimming took 6 bases from V and 4 from J; bases not matched to a gene: 11. For the CDR3, the DNA is TGCAGTGCCGAAACCAGGGGGCGAGGGAATCAGCCCCAGCATTTT. As protein: CSAETRGRGNQPQHF.

This clonotype was counted a few times. V and J are TRBV14 and TRBJ2-7; the D is unclear. Deletions cut 1 base from V and 4 bases from J, with 11 bases between. This CDR3 is built from 14 residues. CDR1 is SGHDN and CDR2 is FVKESK in the germline V gene. The CDR3 is CASSQALDPYEQYF. The CDR3 coding sequence is TGTGCCAGCAGCCAAGCGCTAGATCCATACGAGCAGTACTTC.

This clonotype has at least ten counts. The chain carries TRBV20-1 and TRBJ2-7; TRBD2 agrees at 10 bases. V lost 3 bases to trimming and J lost 1 base; unmatched junction nucleotides: 3. The CDR3 is 14 residues long. Germline CDR1 and CDR2: DFQATT and SNEGSKA (reference sequence). The CDR3 region has the DNA TGCAGTGCTAGTAAACTAGCGGGGTCCTACGAGCAGTACTTC. Protein: CSASKLAGSYEQYF.

The CDR3 sequence is CASSWDRDRGSGNTIYF. The CDR3, as DNA: TGTGCCAGCAGCTGGGACCGGGACAGGGGCTCTGGAAACACCATATATTTT. The chain recombines TRBV7-2 with TRBJ1-3; TRBD1 matches at 10 bases. The junction had 6 bases not matched to a gene; V was cut back by 4 bases and J by 0 bases. CDR1 and CDR2 from the germline V gene are SGHTA and FQGNSA. The CDR3 covers 17 residues.

The V and J genes are TRBV30 and TRBJ1-6, with D possibly matching TRBD1 (6 bases). Germline CDR1 is GTSNPN and CDR2 is SVGIG (reference sequence). Deletions cut 3 bases from V and 6 bases from J, with 12 bases between. CDR3 length equals 14 residues. CDR3: CAWSREGGNSPLHF. The CDR3 coding sequence is TGTGCCTGGAGCCGGGAAGGGGGTAATTCACCCCTCCACTTT. Complete variable domain (other parts from reference TRBV30 and TRBJ1-6): SQTIHQWPATLVQPVGSPLSLECTVEGTSNPNLYWYRQAAGRGLQLLFYSVGIGQISSEVPQNLSASRPQDRQFILSSKKLLLSDSGFYLCAWSREGGNSPLHFGNGTRLTVT.

This clonotype showed up many times. This chain connects TRBV6-1 to TRBJ2-7; TRBD1 is a possible D gene (6 bases). The length of the CDR3 is 15 residues. Germline V gene sequence: CDR1 MNHNS, CDR2 SASEGT. Trimming removed 7 bases from V and 0 bases from J, with 16 bases in between. CDR3 residues: CASTPGTLSSYEQYF. The CDR3 region has the DNA TGTGCCAGCACCCCCGGGACATTAAGCTCCTACGAGCAGTACTTC.

This chain uses TRBV10-1 with TRBJ2-7; no clear D gene. Trimming left V 2 bases short and J 9 bases short, with 17 bases between. Per the germline V gene, CDR1 is WNHNN and CDR2 is SYGVQD (reference sequence). The CDR3 loop spans 14 amino acids. CDR3 sequence (DNA): TGCGCCAGCAGTGAGACCAGGACGGGTACGCCGCAGTACTTC. This encodes CASSETRTGTPQYF.

This clonotype has more than one count but fewer than ten. Compared with germline, one end of the junction differs, possibly owing to a read error. The rearrangement links TRBV24-1 to TRBJ2-7; a weak D match, TRBD2 (5 bases). The CDR3 length is 12 residues. Germline V CDR1 and CDR2: KGHDR, SFDVKD. CDR3 DNA sequence: TGTGCCTCCAGTGATAGCGCGTGGGAGCAGTACTTC. The encoded protein is CASSDSAWEQYF.

The V gene is TRBV7-2, the J gene TRBJ1-3; 9 bases agree with TRBD1. The V gene's germline CDR1 is SGHTA and CDR2 FQGNSA. The CDR3 covers 14 residues. Trimming took 11 bases from V and 0 from J; bases not matched to a gene: 5. CDR3 nucleotide sequence: TGTGCCGGACAGGGGATCGGCTCTGGAAACACCATATATTTT. Residues: CAGQGIGSGNTIYF.

This clonotype was observed at least ten times. This chain uses TRBV27 with TRBJ2-3; D is possibly TRBD1 (5 bases). Germline values: CDR1 MNHEY, CDR2 SMNVEV (reference sequence). This CDR3 spans 13 amino acids. Trimming cost V 9 bases and J 6 bases, with 16 bases left between them. CDR3 amino acids: CASRTQPADTQYF. As DNA, the CDR3 is TGTGCCAGTCGGACACAACCGGCGGATACGCAGTATTTT.

This clonotype came up many times. The V call is TRBV6-1, the J call TRBJ1-2; no firm D call. This CDR3 comprises 15 residues. Germline V lookup: CDR1 MNHNS, CDR2 SASEGT. V was clipped by 6 bases and J by 2 bases, with 16 bases between them. The CDR3: CASSNSRGSNYGYTF. The CDR3 DNA follows: TGTGCCAGCAGCAACTCACGGGGTAGCAACTATGGCTACACCTTC.

This clonotype has a count of ten or more. The V gene is TRBV6-1, the J gene TRBJ2-3; D is perhaps TRBD1 or TRBD2 (5 bases each). Germline V gene lookup returns CDR1 MNHNS and CDR2 SASEGT. The V end lost 8 bases, the J end lost 2 bases, and 17 bases lay between the germline ends. There are 15 residues in the CDR3. The CDR3, as DNA: TGTGCCAGCCTTCTGGCCGGGACCAACACAGATACGCAGTATTTT. It yields the protein CASLLAGTNTDTQYF.

This clonotype has more than one count but fewer than ten. V usage is TRBV6-1 and J usage is TRBJ2-5, with D unresolved. Trimming took 3 bases from V and 2 from J, leaving 10 bases between them. Germline loops: CDR1 MNHNS, CDR2 SASEGT. The CDR3 is 14 residues long. CDR3 region: CASSEGRAQETQYF. DNA of the CDR3: TGTGCCAGCAGTGAGGGCCGGGCGCAAGAGACCCAGTACTTC.